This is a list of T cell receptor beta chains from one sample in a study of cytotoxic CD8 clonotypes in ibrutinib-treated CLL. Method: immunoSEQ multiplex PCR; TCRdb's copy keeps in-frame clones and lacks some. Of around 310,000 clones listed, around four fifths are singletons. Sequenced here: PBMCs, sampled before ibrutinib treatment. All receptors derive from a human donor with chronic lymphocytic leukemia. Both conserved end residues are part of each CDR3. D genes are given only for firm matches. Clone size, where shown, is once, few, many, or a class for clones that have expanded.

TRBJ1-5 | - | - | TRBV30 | TGTGCCTGGAGTGTAGGTAAATCGCCCCAGCATTTT | CAWSVGKSPQHF
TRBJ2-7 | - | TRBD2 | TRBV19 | TGTGCCAGTAGTTTCCAAGCGGGAGAGGCCTACGAGCAGTACTTC | CASSFQAGEAYEQYF
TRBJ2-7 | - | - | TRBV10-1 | TGCGCCAGCAGTGAGATGGACGAGCAGTACTTC | CASSEMDEQYF
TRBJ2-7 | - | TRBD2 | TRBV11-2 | TGTGCCAGCAGCAGACTAGCGACCTACGAGCAGTACTTC | CASSRLATYEQYF
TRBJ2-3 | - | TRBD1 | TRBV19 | TGTGCCAGTAGTATAGCCAGGGGGCCAGATACGCAGTATTTT | CASSIARGPDTQYF
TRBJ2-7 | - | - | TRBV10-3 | TGTGCCATCAGGCACCCGGACGGCTCGGGTCAGTACTTC | CAIRHPDGSGQYF
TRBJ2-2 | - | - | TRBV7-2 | TGTGCCAGCAGCTTATTTGGGGAGCTGTTTTTT | CASSLFGELFF
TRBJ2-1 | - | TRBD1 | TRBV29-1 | TGCAGCGCAGCGGGACAGGGCAATGAGCAGTTCTTC | CSAAGQGNEQFF
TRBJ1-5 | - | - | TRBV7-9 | TGTGCCAGCAGCTTAGTAGGCGGGAGCAATCAGCCCCAGCATTTT | CASSLVGGSNQPQHF
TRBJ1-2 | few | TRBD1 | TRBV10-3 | TGTGCCATCAGGGAAGGACAGGGGGTTGGCTACACCTTC | CAIREGQGVGYTF
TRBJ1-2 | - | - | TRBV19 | TGTGCCAGTTGGGGTCCAGGTTTCCTGCTATCGGCTGGCTACACCTTC | CASWGPGFLLSAGYTF
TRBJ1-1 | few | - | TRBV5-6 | TGTGCCAGCAGCTTGGGACTGAGAGCCGCTGAAGCTTTCTTT | CASSLGLRAAEAFF
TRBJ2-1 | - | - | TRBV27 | TGTGCCAGCAGTCCAAAGGGGACGGCACGATACAATGAGCAGTTCTTC | CASSPKGTARYNEQFF
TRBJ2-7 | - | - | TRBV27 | TGTGCCAGCAGTCCCCTCGCGGGAAGCTCCTACAAGCAGTACTTC | CASSPLAGSSYKQYF